The 30 T cell receptor beta chains below were found in one sample sequenced in a study of blood T cell repertoires in COVID-19. Data came from immunoSEQ multiplex PCR; TCRdb stores just in-frame clones and leaves some out. The table shows about 310,000 clones, with around 91% occurring only once. The sample was PBMCs or T cells enriched from blood (not recorded which). These TCRs come from a woman aged 18 to 35 with acute COVID-19.

To note about this clone: An end of the junction differs from the germline gene, which may be a read error. This sequence joins TRBV28 and TRBJ1-2, with TRBD1 as a possible D gene (6 bases). Germline CDR1 MDHEN, CDR2 SYDVKM. The CDR3 sequence is 12 residues long. Here the CDR3 reads CASSFSGGGGSF. The CDR3 region has the DNA TGTGCCAGCAGTTTCTCTGGGGGAGGGGGAAGCTTC.

The rearrangement joins TRBV18 to TRBJ2-5; 8 nucleotides match TRBD1. From germline, CDR1 is KGHSH and CDR2 LQKENI. J lost 1 base, V lost 3 bases, and 10 bases had no gene match. This CDR3 has 17 amino acids. The DNA of the CDR3 is TGTGCCAGCTCACCCCCCGGGACAGGTCGGGTCCAAGAGACCCAGTACTTC. Amino acids: CASSPPGTGRVQETQYF.

V gene TRBV2 combines with J gene TRBJ1-2; weak D call: TRBD1 (6 bases). The CDR3 is 13 residues long. V was shortened by 11 bases and J by 7 bases, with 20 bases between the two germline ends. In germline, CDR1 is SNHLY, CDR2 FYNNEI. DNA for the CDR3: TGTGCCGGTGCAGGGGCAGGGAACAGTGGCTACACCTTC. Its translation is CAGAGAGNSGYTF.

The chain links TRBV28 to TRBJ2-6; D possibly corresponds to TRBD1 (6 bases). The CDR3 is 15 amino acids. Germline CDR1 and CDR2: MDHEN and SYDVKM. The ends were cut back, 3 bases at V and 5 bases at J, with 11 bases in the middle. The CDR3 DNA is TGTGCCAGCAGTTTTTCAGGGGCCCGGGCCAACGTCCTGACTTTC. Translated, it gives CASSFSGARANVLTF.

The J gene is TRBJ2-7, the V gene TRBV12-3 or TRBV12-4; maybe TRBD2 (6 bases). Trimming shortened V by 5 bases and J by 6 bases, and 8 bases separated the two germline ends. The CDR3 has 11 residues. CDR3 loop: CASSHGSEQYF. In nucleotides, the CDR3 is TGTGCCAGCAGTCACGGGAGCGAGCAGTACTTC.

The chain has TRBV5-4 and TRBJ2-7, with D hard to call. Between the trimmed V and J ends, which lost 0 bases and 3 bases, there was a span of 4 bases. The CDR3 sequence is 12 residues long. CDR1 is SGHNT, CDR2 YYREEE, per germline (reference sequence). CDR3 protein: CASSLDYYEQYF. CDR3 sequence (DNA): TGTGCCAGCAGCTTGGACTACTACGAGCAGTACTTC.

With regard to this clone: One junction end disagrees with the germline gene, perhaps due to a read error. V usage is TRBV6-4 and J usage is TRBJ2-7; tentative D call: TRBD1 (6 bases). Germline CDR1 is MRHNA and CDR2 is SNTAGT. The CDR3 is made up of 13 amino acids. The CDR3: CASSDGQSTSLDF. CDR3 sequence (DNA): TGTGCCAGCAGTGATGGACAGTCTACGAGTCTGGACTTC.

Only a few counts were recorded for this clone. The V call is TRBV7-8, the J call TRBJ2-7, with D hard to call. The CDR3 covers 14 residues. Trimming removed 0 bases from V and 3 bases from J, with 9 bases in between. CDR1 SGHVS and CDR2 FQNEAQ come from the germline V gene. The CDR3 is CASSLARKSYEQYF. DNA for the CDR3: TGTGCCAGCAGCTTAGCCAGGAAAAGCTACGAGCAGTACTTC. The variable domain in full, completed from reference TRBV7-8 and TRBJ2-7, reads GAGVSQSPRYKVAKRGQDVALRCDPISGHVSLFWYQQALGQGPEFLTYFQNEAQLDKSGLPSDRFFAERPEGSVSTLKIQRTQQEDSAVYLCASSLARKSYEQYFGPGTRLTVT.

The J gene is TRBJ1-2, the V gene TRBV18, with 9 bases aligning to TRBD1. With V trimmed by 0 bases and J by 3 bases, 5 bases remained unmatched. This CDR3 contains 16 residues. The germline V gene has CDR1 KGHSH and CDR2 LQKENI. The CDR3 sequence is CASSPPGQGIDYGYTF. CDR3 coding DNA: TGTGCCAGCTCACCACCGGGACAGGGTATCGACTATGGCTACACCTTC.

This chain links TRBV2 with TRBJ2-1; a weak D match, TRBD1 (6 bases). Trimming took off 6 bases at V and 0 bases at J, with 15 bases between the two ends. Germline CDR1 SNHLY, CDR2 FYNNEI. The CDR3 has 16 residues. The CDR3 DNA sequence: TGTGCCAGCAGGGGCACGACAGGCAGCTCCTACAATGAGCAGTTCTTC. Its translation is CASRGTTGSSYNEQFF.

The CDR3 loop is CASSFSGGLNQPQHF. CDR3 DNA sequence: TGTGCCAGCAGCTTTAGTGGGGGCTTAAATCAGCCCCAGCATTTT. The rearrangement uses TRBV7-2 and TRBJ1-5; tentative D call: TRBD1 (6 bases). CDR1 is SGHTA, CDR2 FQGNSA, per germline. V lost 3 bases to trimming and J lost 4 bases, with 13 bases between them. The CDR3 spans 15 residues.

Note on this clone: The same CDR3 can be traced to other DNA sequences in this sample. This chain uses TRBV5-1 with TRBJ1-5; a weak D match, TRBD1 (5 bases). Germline V gene lookup returns CDR1 SGHRS and CDR2 YFSETQ. The CDR3 totals 13 residues. V lost 0 bases, J lost 7 bases, and 8 bases lay in between. Here the CDR3 DNA reads TGCGCCAGCAGCTTGGAGGGGTCCCAGCCCCAGCATTTT. Its translation: CASSLEGSQPQHF.

The count of this clone is one. In DNA form, the CDR3 reads TGTGCCAGCAGCCCCCCTCGACAGGGGACCTCTGGAAACACCATATATTTT. Encoded protein: CASSPPRQGTSGNTIYF. V and J are TRBV28 and TRBJ1-3, with 8 bases identical to TRBD1. Trimming took 6 bases from V and 0 from J; bases not matched to a gene: 10. Germline assignment: CDR1 MDHEN and CDR2 SYDVKM. The length of the CDR3 is 17 residues.

The V and J genes are TRBV18 and TRBJ1-5; D unclear. The CDR3 covers 15 residues. Germline V gene data show CDR1 as KGHSH and CDR2 as LQKENI. V lost 2 bases and J lost 0, with 8 bases in between. In nucleotides, the CDR3 is TGTGCCAGCTCACCAATAGAGGGTAGCAATCAGCCCCAGCATTTT. Protein sequence: CASSPIEGSNQPQHF.

This clone was counted a single time. CDR3 sequence: CATSDPTGGDTEAFF. The CDR3 DNA reads TGTGCCACCAGTGACCCGACAGGGGGGGACACTGAAGCTTTCTTT. The chain combines TRBV24-1 with TRBJ1-1, with TRBD1 matching over 9 bases. The V and J ends lost 4 bases and 3 bases, in that order; junction bases with no gene match: 5. Germline V CDR1 and CDR2: KGHDR, SFDVKD. The CDR3 is 15 residues long.

In its sample, this clone was seen once. This chain links TRBV18 with TRBJ2-2; 9 bases are a match to TRBD1. With 5 bases clipped from V and 7 bases from J, the junction kept 8 bases outside the gene matches. The CDR3 is 15 residues long. In germline, CDR1 is KGHSH, CDR2 LQKENI. CDR3 sequence (DNA): TGTGCCAGCTCAGAGGGACAGGGTCGCGGCGGGGAGCTGTTTTTT. Its protein product is CASSEGQGRGGELFF.

The chain has TRBV28 and TRBJ2-7; 8 bases are a match to TRBD2. Germline V CDR1 and CDR2: MDHEN, SYDVKM. This CDR3 spans 13 amino acids. The V and J ends lost 6 bases and 5 bases, in that order; junction bases with no gene match: 6. DNA for the CDR3: TGTGCCAGCAGCCGCAGCGGGAGCGACGAGCAGTACTTC. Encoded protein: CASSRSGSDEQYF.

The chain recombines TRBV11-3 with TRBJ2-1; TRBD2 aligns across 11 bases. The germline CDR1 and CDR2 sequences are SGHNT and YENEEA. V lost 0 bases and J lost 8; bases outside the gene matches: 3. The CDR3 is 15 residues long. CDR3 bases: TGTGCCAGCAGCTTAGAGCTAGCGGGAGGTTATGAGCAGTTCTTC. Translation: CASSLELAGGYEQFF. Full variable domain (remainder filled in from reference TRBV11-3 and TRBJ2-1): EAGVVQSPRYKIIEKKQPVAFWCNPISGHNTLYWYLQNLGQGPELLIRYENEEAVDDSQLPKDRFSAERLKGVDSTLKIQPAELGDSAVYLCASSLELAGGYEQFFGPGTRLTVL.

This chain connects TRBV7-9 to TRBJ1-2; D gene unclear. V was trimmed by 7 bases and J by 2 bases, leaving 11 bases between them. This CDR3 is 13 amino acids long. The germline V gene has CDR1 SEHNR and CDR2 FQNEAQ (reference sequence). The CDR3: CASTSSGNYGYTF. In DNA form, the CDR3 reads TGTGCCAGCACCTCCTCGGGGAACTATGGCTACACCTTC.

The J gene is TRBJ2-3, the V gene TRBV9; 14 bases map to TRBD2. This CDR3 is built from 15 residues. Germline V lookup: CDR1 SGDLS, CDR2 YYNGEE. Losses at the gene ends were 8 bases for V and 4 bases for J; bases not matched to a gene: 6. CDR3 nucleotide sequence: TGTGCCAGTTCCGGGACTAGCGGGAGTTCAGATACGCAGTATTTT. Translation gives CASSGTSGSSDTQYF.

There are a few counts of this clone. The chain has TRBV19 and TRBJ1-2, with 7 positions matching TRBD1. The CDR3 is made up of 12 amino acids. Per germline, CDR1 LNHDA and CDR2 SQIVND (reference sequence). Losses at the gene ends were 9 bases for V and 5 bases for J; bases not matched to a gene: 6. The DNA for the CDR3 is TGTGCCAGCCTCGGGACAGATTATGGCTACACCTTC. Translated: CASLGTDYGYTF.

The rearrangement uses TRBV7-2 and TRBJ2-7; 10 bases line up with TRBD2. Germline V gene sequence: CDR1 SGHTA, CDR2 FQGNSA. The junction had 5 bases not matched to a gene; V was cut back by 4 bases and J by 2 bases. The CDR3 length is 15 residues. CDR3 nucleotide sequence: TGTGCCAGCAGCTCTAGCGGGAGCCTTACCTACGAGCAGTACTTC. The encoded protein is CASSSSGSLTYEQYF.

V gene TRBV6-5 combines with J gene TRBJ1-5; 9 positions agree with TRBD1. With 6 bases clipped from V and 4 bases from J, the junction kept 7 bases outside the gene matches. The CDR3 sequence is 15 residues long. Germline V lookup: CDR1 MNHEY, CDR2 SVGAGI. This CDR3 is CASSRRQGGNQPQHF. CDR3 in DNA: TGTGCCAGCAGCCGCCGACAGGGGGGGAATCAGCCCCAGCATTTT.

The chain recombines TRBV5-1 with TRBJ2-7; TRBD1 is a possible D gene (5 bases). Germline V gene data show CDR1 as SGHRS and CDR2 as YFSETQ. V was cut by 4 bases and J by 4 bases, with 12 bases left in between. The CDR3 has 13 amino acids. The DNA of the CDR3 is TGCGCCAGCAGCATCCCAGGGAAATACGAGCAGTACTTC. This sequence encodes CASSIPGKYEQYF.

The genes are TRBV7-9 and TRBJ2-2, with unresolved D. Trimming cost V 2 bases and J 2 bases, with 12 bases left between them. CDR3 length equals 16 residues. The V gene's germline CDR1 is SEHNR and CDR2 FQNEAQ (reference sequence). This chain's CDR3 is CASSLRQVINTGELFF. The CDR3 bases are TGTGCCAGCAGCTTACGACAAGTCATAAACACCGGGGAGCTGTTTTTT.

The chain combines TRBV6-5 with TRBJ2-7; 7 nucleotides agree with TRBD2. V was clipped by 3 bases and J by 4 bases; unmatched bases: 6. Germline V gives CDR1 MNHEY, CDR2 SVGAGI. The CDR3 loop spans 14 amino acids. This chain's CDR3 is CASSYQGAGYEQYF. CDR3 DNA sequence: TGTGCCAGCAGTTATCAGGGAGCGGGATACGAGCAGTACTTC.

The genes are TRBV18 and TRBJ1-1; D is undetermined. CDR3 length equals 13 residues. CDR1 is KGHSH and CDR2 is LQKENI in the germline V gene. V was pared by 6 bases and J by 5 bases, with 13 bases between. CDR3 sequence (DNA): TGTGCCAGCTCCTCGAGGGAAGGGACTGAAGCTTTCTTT. As protein: CASSSREGTEAFF.

The chain recombines TRBV5-1 with TRBJ1-4; 8 nucleotides match TRBD1. CDR1 SGHRS and CDR2 YFSETQ come from the germline V gene. There are 14 residues in the CDR3. Trimming took 4 bases from V and 7 from J; bases not matched to a gene: 6. The CDR3 region is CASSGQGAGEKLFF. The CDR3 nucleotides are TGCGCCAGCAGCGGTCAGGGGGCAGGTGAAAAACTGTTTTTT.

The chain carries TRBV7-2 and TRBJ2-1, with TRBD1 identical over 10 bases. The ends lost 0 bases at V and 9 bases at J; junction bases unmatched: 2. The length of the CDR3 is 14 residues. Looked up from germline, CDR1 is SGHTA and CDR2 is FQGNSA. CDR3 in amino acids: CASSLAGQGGEQFF. CDR3 DNA sequence: TGTGCCAGCAGCTTAGCTGGACAGGGGGGTGAGCAGTTCTTC.

The chain is built from TRBV19 and TRBJ2-7, with 7 bases matching TRBD2. V was pared by 3 bases and J by 2 bases, with 4 bases of the junction left unmatched. Per germline, CDR1 LNHDA and CDR2 SQIVND (reference sequence). The CDR3 covers 14 residues. In DNA, the CDR3 is TGTGCCAGTAGTATGGGGGGGGGAACCTACGAGCAGTACTTC. Translating it yields CASSMGGGTYEQYF.